The following is a T cell receptor (beta chain) sequence with its context. V was pared by 5 bases and J by 6 bases, with 13 bases between. Germline assignment: CDR1 SGHAT and CDR2 FQNNGV. The CDR3 contains 14 residues. The protocol was immunoSEQ multiplex PCR, while the TCRdb copy is restricted to in-frame clones and leaves out a portion. In the table there are about 400,000 clones, around 87% of which are singletons. The record originates from a study of blood T cell repertoires in COVID-19. Recruitment covered roughly 24 US areas and drew participants whose ages spanned roughly 18 to 89 years. Cohort 3 recovery required two negative PCRs, clearance, or symptom resolution.

The source is a woman in her 50s who had recovered from COVID-19. This chain connects TRBV11-2 to TRBJ1-4; D remains unclear. Material for sequencing was PBMCs or T cells enriched from blood (not recorded which). CDR3 nucleotide sequence: TGTGCCAGCAGCCCCGAGCCGGAGGATGAAAAACTGTTTTTT. This codes for CASSPEPEDEKLFF. Complete variable domain (other parts from reference TRBV11-2 and TRBJ1-4): EAGVAQSPRYKIIEKRQSVAFWCNPISGHATLYWYQQILGQGPKLLIQFQNNGVVDDSQLPKDRFSAERLKGVDSTLKIQPAKLEDSAVYLCASSPEPEDEKLFFGSGTQLSVL.